The sample holds many counts of the clone carrying this T cell receptor (beta chain). Its target is not known. This sample was taken from a study of Graves' ophthalmopathy and Graves' hyperthyroidism. This CDR3 contains 14 residues. V was cut by 6 bases and J by 4 bases, with 15 bases left in between. The germline V gene has CDR1 MDHEN and CDR2 SYDVKM. Pregnancy or lactation, uncontrolled infections and other autoimmune diseases were grounds for excluding patients. RNA transcripts were the template, and TCR beta CDR3 regions were amplified from them. First-round RT-PCR employed HTBI primers, with a second-round multiplex PCR after it. One entry per CDR3 protein, called by TCRdb with MiXCR from the multiplex PCR reads. The repertoire holds about 220,000 distinct CDR3 sequences, under 25% seen once, with around 45% in the top ten. General observations from the study: Blood repertoires reportedly contained most expanded thyroid clonotypes above 0.001 frequency.

The origin of this receptor is a woman aged 45-60 years with Graves' ophthalmopathy. The sample taken for sequencing was peripheral blood. The chain combines TRBV28 with TRBJ1-2, with D possibly being TRBD1 (6 bases). CDR3 protein: CASRGGQFRYGYTF. The CDR3 DNA reads as TGTGCCAGCAGGGGCGGACAGTTCCGCTATGGCTACACCTTC.